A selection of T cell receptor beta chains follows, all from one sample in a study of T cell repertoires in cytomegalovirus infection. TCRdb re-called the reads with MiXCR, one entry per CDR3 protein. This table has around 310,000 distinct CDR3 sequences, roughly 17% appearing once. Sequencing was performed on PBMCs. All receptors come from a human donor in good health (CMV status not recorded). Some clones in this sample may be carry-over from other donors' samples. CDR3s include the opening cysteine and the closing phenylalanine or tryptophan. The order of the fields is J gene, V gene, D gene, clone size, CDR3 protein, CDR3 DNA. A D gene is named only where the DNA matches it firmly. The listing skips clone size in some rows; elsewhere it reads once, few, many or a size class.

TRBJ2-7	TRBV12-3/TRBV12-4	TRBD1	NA	CASSRRTGTDEQYF	TGTGCCAGCAGTCGGAGGACAGGGACTGACGAGCAGTACTTC
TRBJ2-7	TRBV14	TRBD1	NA	CASSQAGTGAREQYF	TGTGCCAGCAGCCAAGCCGGGACAGGGGCGAGGGAGCAGTACTTC
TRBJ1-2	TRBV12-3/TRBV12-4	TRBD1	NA	CASSRQGVYGYTF	TGTGCCAGCAGTCGACAGGGGGTCTATGGCTACACCTTC
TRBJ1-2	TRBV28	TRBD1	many	CASSGTDDFYGYTF	TGTGCCAGCAGTGGGACAGACGATTTTTATGGCTACACCTTC
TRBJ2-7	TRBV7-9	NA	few	CASSNRRDGGYEQYF	TGTGCCAGCAGCAACCGCCGGGATGGGGGTTACGAGCAGTACTTC
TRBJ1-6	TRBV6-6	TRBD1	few	CASSYDGGQGGNSPLHF	TGTGCCAGCAGTTATGACGGCGGACAGGGCGGTAATTCACCCCTCCACTTT
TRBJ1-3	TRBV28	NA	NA	CASSTGLGNTIYF	TGTGCCAGCAGTACAGGACTGGGAAACACCATATATTTT
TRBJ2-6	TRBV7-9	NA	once	CASSLQGANVLTF	TGTGCCAGCAGCTTACAGGGTGCCAACGTCCTGACTTTC
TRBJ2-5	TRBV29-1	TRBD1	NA	CSVAQGQETQYF	TGCAGCGTTGCACAGGGGCAAGAGACCCAGTACTTC
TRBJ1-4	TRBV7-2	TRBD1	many	CASSLAVGGGGQEKLFF	TGTGCCAGCAGCTTAGCGGTAGGGGGCGGGGGTCAGGAAAAACTGTTTTTT
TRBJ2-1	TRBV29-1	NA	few	CSVVASEYNEQFF	TGCAGCGTTGTGGCTAGCGAATACAATGAGCAGTTCTTC
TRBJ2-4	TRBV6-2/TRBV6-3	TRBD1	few	CASSDGQGGNIQYF	TGTGCCAGCAGTGACGGACAGGGGGGAAACATTCAGTACTTC
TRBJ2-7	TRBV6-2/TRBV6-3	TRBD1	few	CASTPPPGTGAYEQYF	TGTGCCAGCACGCCTCCCCCCGGGACAGGGGCCTACGAGCAGTACTTC
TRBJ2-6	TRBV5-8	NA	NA	CASSSSWTVLTF	TGTGCCAGCAGTTCCTCCTGGACTGTCCTGACTTTC
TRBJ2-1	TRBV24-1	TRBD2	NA	CATSEDSGGQYNEQFF	TGTGCCACCAGTGAAGATAGCGGGGGCCAGTACAATGAGCAGTTCTTC
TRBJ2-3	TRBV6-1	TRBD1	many	CASRGTGEGADTQYF	TGTGCCAGCAGAGGGACAGGGGAGGGAGCAGATACGCAGTATTTT
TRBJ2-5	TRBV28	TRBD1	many	CASRQGLETQYF	TGTGCCAGTAGACAGGGTCTCGAGACCCAGTACTTC
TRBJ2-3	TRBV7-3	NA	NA	CASSLMGRGTDTQYF	TGTGCCAGCAGCTTAATGGGGAGGGGGACAGATACGCAGTATTTT
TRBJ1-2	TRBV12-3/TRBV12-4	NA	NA	CASSWGLGYGYTF	TGTGCCAGCAGTTGGGGACTTGGCTATGGCTACACCTTC
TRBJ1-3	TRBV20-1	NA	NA	CSGLWGISGNTIYF	TGCAGTGGATTGTGGGGGATCAGTGGAAACACCATATATTTT
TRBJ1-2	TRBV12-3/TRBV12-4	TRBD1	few	CASSPDRGGSGYTF	TGTGCCAGCAGCCCCGACAGGGGGGGCTCTGGCTACACCTTC
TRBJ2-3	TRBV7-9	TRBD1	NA	CASSLGTGTSTDTQYF	TGTGCCAGCAGCCTCGGGACAGGAACTAGCACAGATACGCAGTATTTT
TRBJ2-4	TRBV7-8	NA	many	CASSQAMGDGKNIQYF	TGTGCCAGCAGCCAGGCCATGGGGGACGGCAAAAACATTCAGTACTTC
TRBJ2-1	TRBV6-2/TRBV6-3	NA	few	CASMESYNEQFF	TGTGCCAGCATGGAGTCCTACAATGAGCAGTTCTTC
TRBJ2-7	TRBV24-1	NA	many	CATSDSAWQGGQYF	TGTGCCACCAGTGATTCCGCCTGGCAGGGGGGACAGTACTTC
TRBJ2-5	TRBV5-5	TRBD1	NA	CASSLSVRQGQETQYF	TGTGCCAGCAGCTTGTCGGTAAGACAGGGCCAAGAGACCCAGTACTTC
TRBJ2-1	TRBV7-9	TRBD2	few	CASSRTSGGHNEQFF	TGTGCCAGCAGTAGGACTAGCGGGGGCCACAATGAGCAGTTCTTC
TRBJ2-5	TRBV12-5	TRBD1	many	CASGSSGGETQYF	TGTGCTAGTGGTTCATCAGGGGGAGAGACCCAGTACTTC
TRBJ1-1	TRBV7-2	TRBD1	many	CASSLGGDRDTEAFF	TGTGCCAGCAGCTTAGGGGGGGACAGGGACACTGAAGCTTTCTTT
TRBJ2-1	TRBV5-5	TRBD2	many	CASSSLYGLAVYNEQFF	TGTGCCAGCAGCTCCCTTTACGGGCTAGCGGTTTACAATGAGCAGTTCTTC
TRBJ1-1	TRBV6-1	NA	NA	CASRIQNTEAFF	TGTGCCAGCAGGATCCAGAACACTGAAGCTTTCTTT
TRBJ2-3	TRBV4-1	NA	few	CASSQGTGPVADTQYF	TGCGCCAGCAGCCAGGGCACAGGGCCCGTCGCAGATACGCAGTATTTT
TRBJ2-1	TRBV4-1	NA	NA	CASSHPGSPYNEQFF	TGCGCCAGCAGCCACCCGGGGTCCCCTTACAATGAGCAGTTCTTC
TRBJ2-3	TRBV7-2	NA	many	CASSQPPTDTQYF	TGTGCCAGCAGCCAACCCCCCACAGATACGCAGTATTTT
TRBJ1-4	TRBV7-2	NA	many	CASSFGEGELFF	TGTGCCAGCAGCTTTGGGGAGGGTGAACTGTTTTTT
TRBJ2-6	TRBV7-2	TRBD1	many	CASSLVAGQGSGANVLTF	TGTGCCAGCAGCTTAGTAGCGGGACAGGGGTCTGGGGCCAACGTCCTGACTTTC
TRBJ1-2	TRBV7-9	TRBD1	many	CASSPSRRQGSRDYGYTF	TGTGCCAGCAGCCCCAGCCGCCGACAGGGTTCCCGAGACTATGGCTACACCTTC
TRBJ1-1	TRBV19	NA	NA	CACGPRGTEAFF	TGTGCCTGCGGGCCAAGAGGCACTGAAGCTTTCTTT
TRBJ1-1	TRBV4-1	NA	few	CASSQQGSTEAFF	TGCGCCAGCAGCCAACAAGGGTCCACTGAAGCTTTCTTT
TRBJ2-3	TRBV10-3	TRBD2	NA	CASGVAGGDTQYF	TGTGCCAGTGGGGTAGCGGGGGGAGATACGCAGTATTTT
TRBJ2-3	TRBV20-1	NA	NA	CSAFRPNTDTQYF	TGCAGTGCGTTCCGCCCCAACACAGATACGCAGTATTTT
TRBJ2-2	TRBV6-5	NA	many	CASSYSNQLSRGYTGELFF	TGTGCCAGCAGTTACTCGAATCAATTAAGTAGGGGTTACACCGGGGAGCTGTTTTTT
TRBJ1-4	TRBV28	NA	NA	CASSIVEKLFF	TGTGCCAGCAGTATCGTAGAAAAACTGTTTTTT
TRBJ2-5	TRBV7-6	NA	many	CASSPQLQETQYF	TGTGCCAGCAGCCCCCAACTCCAAGAGACCCAGTACTTC
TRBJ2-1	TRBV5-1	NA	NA	CASSWGGPNNEQFF	TGCGCCAGCAGCTGGGGGGGGCCTAACAATGAGCAGTTCTTC
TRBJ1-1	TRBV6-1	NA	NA	CASIRGSLNTEAFF	TGTGCCAGCATCCGGGGATCCCTGAACACTGAAGCTTTCTTT
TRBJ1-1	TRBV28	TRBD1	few	CASRRDQGAITEAFF	TGTGCCAGCAGGCGTGATCAGGGGGCTATCACTGAAGCTTTCTTT
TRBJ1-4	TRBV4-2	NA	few	CASSPQRNEGNEKLFF	TGTGCCAGCAGCCCCCAACGGAATGAGGGTAATGAAAAACTGTTTTTT
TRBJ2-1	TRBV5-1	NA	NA	CASSSLRGVDEQFF	TGCGCCAGCAGCTCCCTGAGGGGTGTTGATGAGCAGTTCTTC
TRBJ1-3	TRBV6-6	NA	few	CASSYSTTPGDRNTIYF	TGTGCCAGCAGTTACTCGACGACTCCAGGGGATAGAAACACCATATATTTT
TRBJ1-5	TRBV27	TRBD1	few	CASRQGARLSQPQHF	TGTGCCAGCAGGCAGGGGGCGCGTTTAAGTCAGCCCCAGCATTTT